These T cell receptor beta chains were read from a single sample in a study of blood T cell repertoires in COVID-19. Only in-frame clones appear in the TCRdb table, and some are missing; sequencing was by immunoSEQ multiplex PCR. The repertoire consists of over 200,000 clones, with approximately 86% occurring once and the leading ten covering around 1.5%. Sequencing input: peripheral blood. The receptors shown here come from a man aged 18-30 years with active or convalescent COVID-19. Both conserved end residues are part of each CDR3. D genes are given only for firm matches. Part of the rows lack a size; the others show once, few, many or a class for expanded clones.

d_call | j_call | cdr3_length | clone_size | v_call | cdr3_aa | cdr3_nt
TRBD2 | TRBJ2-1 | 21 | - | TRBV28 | CASSPHPGLAGDLGVLDEQFF | TGTGCCAGCAGTCCCCACCCTGGACTAGCGGGAGATTTGGGCGTCTTGGATGAGCAGTTCTTC
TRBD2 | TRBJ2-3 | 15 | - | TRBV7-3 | CASSFSGGHTDTQYF | TGTGCCAGCAGCTTCAGCGGGGGGCACACAGATACGCAGTATTTT
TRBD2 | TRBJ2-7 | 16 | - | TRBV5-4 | CASSLDLAGGVSEQYF | TGTGCCAGCAGCTTGGACCTAGCGGGAGGGGTCTCCGAGCAGTACTTC
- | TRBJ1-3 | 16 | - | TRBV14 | CASSQLTGYSGNTIYF | TGTGCCAGCAGCCAACTTACAGGCTACTCTGGAAACACCATATATTTT
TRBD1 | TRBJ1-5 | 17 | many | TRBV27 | CASSQILGGAGNQPQHF | TGTGCCAGCAGCCAAATCTTAGGGGGCGCGGGCAATCAGCCCCAGCATTTT
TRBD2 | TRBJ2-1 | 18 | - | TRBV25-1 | CASSEIDLLGLALNEQFF | TGTGCCAGCAGTGAAATAGATCTTCTTGGACTAGCGTTGAATGAGCAGTTCTTC
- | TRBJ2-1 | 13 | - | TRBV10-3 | CAISESPDNEQFF | TGTGCCATCAGTGAGTCACCGGACAATGAGCAGTTCTTC
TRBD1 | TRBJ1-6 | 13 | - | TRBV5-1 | CASSDRERSPLHF | TGCGCCAGCAGCGACAGGGAACGGTCACCCCTCCACTTT
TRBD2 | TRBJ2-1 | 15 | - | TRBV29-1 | CSALGGTSGTNEQFF | TGCAGCGCCCTGGGCGGGACTAGCGGAACTAATGAGCAGTTCTTC
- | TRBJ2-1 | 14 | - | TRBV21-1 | CARFKGRGWNEQFF | TGTGCCAGATTCAAGGGCAGGGGGTGGAATGAGCAGTTCTTC
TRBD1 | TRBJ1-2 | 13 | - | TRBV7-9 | CASTPDSTGGYTF | TGTGCCAGCACCCCGGATTCGACAGGGGGCTACACCTTC
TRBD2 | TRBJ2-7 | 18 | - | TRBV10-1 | CASSARLSGRVSSYEQYF | TGCGCCAGCAGTGCCCGTCTAAGCGGGAGGGTTTCGTCCTACGAGCAGTACTTC
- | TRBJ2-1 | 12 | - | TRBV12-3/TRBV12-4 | CASSSDMNEQFF | TGTGCCAGCAGTTCAGACATGAATGAGCAGTTCTTC
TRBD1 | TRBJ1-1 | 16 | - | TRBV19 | CASSEGASLGWTEAFF | TGTGCCAGTAGCGAGGGGGCGTCGCTTGGGTGGACTGAAGCTTTCTTT
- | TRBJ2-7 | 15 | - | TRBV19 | CASSITPGQSYEQYF | TGTGCCAGTAGTATAACTCCCGGACAGTCCTACGAGCAGTACTTC
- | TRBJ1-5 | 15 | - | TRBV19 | CASSIPATRGQPQHF | TGTGCCAGTAGTATCCCCGCAACCCGGGGTCAGCCCCAGCATTTT
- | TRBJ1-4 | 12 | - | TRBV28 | CASRQQLEKLFF | TGTGCCAGCAGACAGCAGCTTGAAAAACTGTTTTTT
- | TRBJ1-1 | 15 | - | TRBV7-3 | CASSLTGQKNTEAFF | TGTGCCAGCAGCTTAACAGGACAGAAGAACACTGAAGCTTTCTTT
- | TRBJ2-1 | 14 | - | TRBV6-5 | CASSYSRATNEQFF | TGTGCCAGCAGTTACTCGAGGGCTACCAATGAGCAGTTCTTC
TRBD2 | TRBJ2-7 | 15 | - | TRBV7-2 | CASSSTSGRAEEQYF | TGTGCCAGCAGCTCTACTAGCGGGAGGGCCGAAGAGCAGTACTTC
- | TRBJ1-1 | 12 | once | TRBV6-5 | CASSQGNTEAFF | TGTGCCAGCAGTCAGGGGAACACTGAAGCTTTCTTT
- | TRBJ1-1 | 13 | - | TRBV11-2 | CASSLAPPTEAFF | TGTGCCAGCAGCTTAGCCCCTCCCACTGAAGCTTTCTTT
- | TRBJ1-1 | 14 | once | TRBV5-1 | CASSFRQENTEAFF | TGCGCCAGCAGCTTTCGTCAGGAGAACACTGAAGCTTTCTTT
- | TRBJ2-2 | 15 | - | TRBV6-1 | CASSEAPTNTGELFF | TGTGCCAGCAGTGAAGCCCCCACGAACACCGGGGAGCTGTTTTTT
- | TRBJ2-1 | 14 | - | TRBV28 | CASSSPLVLYEQFF | TGTGCCAGCAGTTCACCACTAGTATTGTATGAGCAGTTCTTC
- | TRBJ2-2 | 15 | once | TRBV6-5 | CASSYVWGPTGELFF | TGTGCCAGCAGTTATGTGTGGGGGCCAACCGGGGAGCTGTTTTTT
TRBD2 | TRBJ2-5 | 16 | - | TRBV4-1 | CASSQGPGGDGETQYF | TGCGCCAGCAGCCAAGGGCCTGGGGGGGATGGAGAGACCCAGTACTTC
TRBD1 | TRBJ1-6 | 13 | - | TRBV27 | CASGGTGGSPLHF | TGTGCCAGCGGGGGGACAGGGGGCTCACCCCTCCACTTT
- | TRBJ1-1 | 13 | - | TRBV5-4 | CASSLGGNTEAFF | TGTGCCAGCAGCTTAGGCGGGAACACTGAAGCTTTCTTT
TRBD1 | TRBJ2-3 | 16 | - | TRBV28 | CASSFKRGRSTDTQYF | TGTGCCAGCAGTTTCAAGAGGGGGCGAAGCACAGATACGCAGTATTTT
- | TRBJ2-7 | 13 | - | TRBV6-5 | CASSNTGAGEQYF | TGTGCCAGCAGTAATACAGGGGCGGGGGAGCAGTACTTC
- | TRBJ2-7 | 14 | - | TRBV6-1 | CASSERYSSYEQYF | TGTGCCAGCAGTGAAAGGTACAGCTCCTACGAGCAGTACTTC
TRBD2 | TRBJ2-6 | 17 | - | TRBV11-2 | CASSLSLRGIGANVLTF | TGTGCCAGCAGCTTATCTTTGCGGGGGATTGGGGCCAACGTCCTGACTTTC
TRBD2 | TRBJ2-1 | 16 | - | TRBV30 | CAWSPIGGRAYNEQFF | TGTGCCTGGAGCCCCATCGGCGGGAGGGCCTACAATGAGCAGTTCTTC
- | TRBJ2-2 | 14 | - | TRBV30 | CAWSPGVYTGELFF | TGTGCCTGGTCTCCGGGAGTGTACACCGGGGAGCTGTTTTTT
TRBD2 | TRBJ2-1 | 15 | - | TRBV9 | CASSVFLAGGIEQFF | TGTGCCAGCAGCGTATTTCTAGCGGGAGGCATTGAGCAGTTCTTC
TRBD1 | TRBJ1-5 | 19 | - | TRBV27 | CASSLTGTGDLGGNQPQHF | TGTGCCAGCAGTTTAACCGGGACAGGGGACTTAGGAGGCAATCAGCCCCAGCATTTT
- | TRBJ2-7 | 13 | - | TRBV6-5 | CASQRTATYEQYF | TGTGCCAGCCAGCGGACGGCCACCTACGAGCAGTACTTC
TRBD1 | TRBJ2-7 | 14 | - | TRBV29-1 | CSVHDRDRSYEQYF | TGCAGCGTTCACGACAGGGATAGGTCCTACGAGCAGTACTTC
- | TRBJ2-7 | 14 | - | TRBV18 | CASSPSGGTYEQYF | TGTGCCAGCTCACCAAGTGGAGGTACCTACGAGCAGTACTTC